This is a list of T cell receptor beta chains from one sample in a study of T-cell reconstitution after alpha-beta-depleted transplantation in children. TCRdb redid the calling of the PCR reads with MiXCR, one entry per CDR3 protein. The sample contains a few hundred thousand distinct CDR3 sequences, approximately 9.8% of which appear only once. Here the sequenced sample was PBMCs from the stem cell graft donor, taken from the stem cell graft. The source of these receptors is a human donor who donated a stem cell graft to a child with SCID. CDR3s include the opening cysteine and the closing phenylalanine or tryptophan. The D gene is left open where the match is weak. Size values are once, few and many counts, or a class for expanded clones, and some rows have none.

>many|14|TRBV5-1|TRBJ2-5|-
CASSPDGREETQYF
TGCGCCAGCAGCCCTGACGGACGGGAAGAGACCCAGTACTTC
>many|13|TRBV4-3|TRBJ2-5|-
CASSQWLSETQYF
TGCGCCAGCAGCCAATGGCTCTCTGAGACCCAGTACTTC
>medium-sized|15|TRBV27|TRBJ1-5|-
CASSLGPLGQQPQHF
TGTGCCAGCAGTTTAGGACCCCTGGGCCAGCAGCCCCAGCATTTT
>many|13|TRBV4-1|TRBJ1-4|TRBD1
CASSHRDSEKLFF
TGCGCCAGCAGCCACCGGGACAGTGAAAAACTGTTTTTT
>many|19|TRBV27|TRBJ2-3|TRBD2
CASSSPLSGGGTSTDTQYF
TGTGCCAGCAGTTCCCCCCTTAGCGGGGGGGGAACTAGCACAGATACGCAGTATTTT
>many|12|TRBV11-3|TRBJ2-2|-
CASRQGTGELFF
TGTGCCAGCAGACAGGGCACCGGGGAGCTGTTTTTT
>-|15|TRBV9|TRBJ2-1|TRBD2
CASSTAGAPYNEQFF
TGTGCCAGCAGCACAGCGGGGGCACCCTACAATGAGCAGTTCTTC
>-|12|TRBV7-9|TRBJ2-5|-
CATRGVVETQYF
TGTGCCACCAGGGGGGTTGTTGAGACCCAGTACTTC
>many|15|TRBV7-9|TRBJ1-3|TRBD1
CASSLRQGSGNTIYF
TGTGCCAGCAGCTTGAGACAGGGCTCTGGAAACACCATATATTTT
>-|15|TRBV11-2|TRBJ2-7|-
CASSRGPDAAYEQYF
TGTGCCAGCAGCCGGGGCCCGGACGCCGCCTACGAGCAGTACTTC